What follows describes a single TCR beta chain. The CDR3 has 18 amino acids. The germline CDR1 and CDR2 sequences are SGHAT and FQNNGV. Trimming removed 0 bases from V and 2 bases from J; junction bases left unmatched: 9. The repertoire was sequenced with immunoSEQ multiplex PCR; TCRdb's copy has only in-frame clones and lacks some. Of 100,000 to 150,000 clones in the sample, around 80% were seen once. This record comes from a study of blood T cell repertoires in COVID-19. The receptor comes from a man between 65 and 80 years old with acute or convalescent COVID-19. The material sequenced was peripheral blood. This chain connects TRBV11-2 to TRBJ2-3, with 9 positions matching TRBD2. The CDR3 spells CASSLELAGTPLTDTQYF. Here the CDR3 DNA reads TGTGCCAGCAGCTTAGAGCTAGCGGGGACGCCCCTCACAGATACGCAGTATTTT. Full variable domain (outside the CDR3, taken from reference TRBV11-2 and TRBJ2-3): EAGVAQSPRYKIIEKRQSVAFWCNPISGHATLYWYQQILGQGPKLLIQFQNNGVVDDSQLPKDRFSAERLKGVDSTLKIQPAKLEDSAVYLCASSLELAGTPLTDTQYFGPGTRLTVL.